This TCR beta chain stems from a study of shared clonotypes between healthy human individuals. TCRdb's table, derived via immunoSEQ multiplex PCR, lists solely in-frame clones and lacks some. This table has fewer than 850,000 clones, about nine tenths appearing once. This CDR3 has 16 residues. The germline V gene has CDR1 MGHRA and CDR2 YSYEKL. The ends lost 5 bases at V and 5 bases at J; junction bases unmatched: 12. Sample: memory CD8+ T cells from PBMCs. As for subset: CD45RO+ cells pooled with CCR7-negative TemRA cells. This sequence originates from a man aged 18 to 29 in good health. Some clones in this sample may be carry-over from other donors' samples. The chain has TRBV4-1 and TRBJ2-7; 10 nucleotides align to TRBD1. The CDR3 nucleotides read TGCGCCAGCAGCGGGAATTTCGGACAGGGGGGGAACGAGCAGTACTTC. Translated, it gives CASSGNFGQGGNEQYF.